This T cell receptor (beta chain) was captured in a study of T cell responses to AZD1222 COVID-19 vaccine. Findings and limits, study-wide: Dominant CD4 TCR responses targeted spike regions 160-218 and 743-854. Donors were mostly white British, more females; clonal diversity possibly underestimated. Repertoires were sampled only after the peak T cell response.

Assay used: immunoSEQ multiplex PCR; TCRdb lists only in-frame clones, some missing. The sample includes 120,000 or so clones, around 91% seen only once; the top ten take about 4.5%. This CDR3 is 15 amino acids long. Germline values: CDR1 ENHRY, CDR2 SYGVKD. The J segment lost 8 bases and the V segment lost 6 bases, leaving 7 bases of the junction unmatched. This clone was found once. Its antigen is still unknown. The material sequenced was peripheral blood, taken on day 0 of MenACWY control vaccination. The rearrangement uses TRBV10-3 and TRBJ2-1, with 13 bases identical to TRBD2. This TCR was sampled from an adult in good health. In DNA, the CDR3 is TGTGCCATCAGCCGACTAGCGGGAGGTCCCTATGAGCAGTTCTTC. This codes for CAISRLAGGPYEQFF.